Presented here are 23 T cell receptor beta chains from one specimen sequenced in a study of shared clonotypes between healthy human individuals. Profiling relied on immunoSEQ multiplex PCR, and the TCRdb table lists in-frame clones only, not all of them. The table includes 1 million to 1.3 million clones, around 78% detected once. The sample consisted of memory CD4+ T cells from PBMCs. The subset denotes: CD45RA-negative fraction. Receptor source: a man between 18 and 35 years old in good health. Some clones in this sample may be carry-over from other donors' samples.

Concerning this clone itself: A much bigger clone sits one base away, suggesting this may be a read error. This chain connects TRBV7-4 to TRBJ2-7; 7 bases map to TRBD1. The CDR3 contains 12 residues. Germline-derived CDR1 and CDR2 are SGHVT and SQSDAQ. Unmatched junction bases numbered 2, after V lost 6 bases and J lost 3 bases. The CDR3 region has the DNA TGTGCCAGCAGATGGGACAGCTACGAGCAGTACTTC. This codes for CASRWDSYEQYF.

The chain has TRBV28 and TRBJ1-1; D unresolved. In germline, CDR1 is MDHEN, CDR2 SYDVKM. CDR3 size: 11 residues. Trimming took off 1 base at V and 4 bases at J, with 1 base between the two ends. This CDR3 is CASSLFTEAFF. For the CDR3, the DNA is TGTGCCAGCAGTTTATTCACTGAAGCTTTCTTT.

This chain uses TRBV30 with TRBJ2-7, with D hard to call. CDR1 is GTSNPN and CDR2 is SVGIG in the germline V gene (reference sequence). Trimming removed 2 bases at V and 3 bases at J, with 11 bases between. The CDR3 consists of 13 residues. CDR3 loop: CAWSLGNHYEQYF. The CDR3 DNA follows: TGTGCCTGGAGTTTAGGCAACCACTACGAGCAGTACTTC.

The V call is TRBV5-1, the J call TRBJ1-1, with TRBD1 identical over 7 bases. V lost 0 bases, J lost 3 bases, and 8 bases stayed unmatched. This CDR3 is 16 amino acids long. CDR1 is SGHRS and CDR2 is YFSETQ in the germline V gene. The CDR3 DNA follows: TGCGCCAGCAGCTTGGGGACAGGAGGCGGTGACACTGAAGCTTTCTTT. Translated: CASSLGTGGGDTEAFF.

This rearrangement joins TRBV28 to TRBJ2-7; TRBD1 or TRBD2 may be the D gene (5 bases each). The V end lost 7 bases, the J end lost 1 base, and 14 bases lay between the germline ends. This CDR3 comprises 14 residues. Germline loops: CDR1 MDHEN, CDR2 SYDVKM. The CDR3 bases are TGTGCCAGCACCCGCCCGGGGCTGTCCTACGAGCAGTACTTC. Translation gives CASTRPGLSYEQYF.

In its sample, this clone was seen many times. The J gene is TRBJ2-1, the V gene TRBV2; the D gene could be TRBD1 or TRBD2 (5 bases each). V was clipped by 4 bases and J by 12 bases, with 16 bases between them. Germline-derived CDR1 and CDR2 are SNHLY and FYNNEI. This CDR3 has 13 residues. CDR3 protein: CASSASPGTAQFF. In nucleotides, the CDR3 is TGTGCCAGCAGTGCCTCCCCCGGGACCGCGCAGTTCTTC.

The chain is built from TRBV10-3 and TRBJ1-2; D remains unclear. The CDR3 has 13 amino acids. V lost 4 bases, J lost 4 bases, and 10 bases lay in between. CDR1 and CDR2 (germline): ENHRY, SYGVKD. CDR3 in amino acids: CAISAVTSYGYTF. Written as DNA, the CDR3 is TGTGCCATCAGTGCGGTGACCAGCTATGGCTACACCTTC.

This clone came up many times. J is TRBJ2-7 and V is TRBV5-1; possibly TRBD2 for D (5 bases). The CDR3 loop spans 14 amino acids. Germline V gene lookup returns CDR1 SGHRS and CDR2 YFSETQ. V was trimmed by 4 bases and J by 5 bases, leaving 16 bases between them. Here the CDR3 reads CASSPGPGFNEQYF. Written as DNA, the CDR3 is TGCGCCAGCAGCCCCGGACCGGGGTTCAACGAGCAGTACTTC.

In the case of this clone: It may be a read error: a sequence one base away is much more abundant. The rearrangement uses TRBV7-8 and TRBJ2-6; possibly TRBD2 for D (7 bases). Germline CDR1 reads SGHVS; CDR2 reads FQNEAQ. V gave up 1 base and J gave up 0 bases, with 16 bases separating them. The length of the CDR3 is 19 residues. This CDR3 reads CASSLGGGLGASGANVLTF. DNA for the CDR3: TGTGCCAGCAGCTTAGGGGGGGGACTGGGGGCCTCTGGGGCCAACGTCCTGACTTTC. Full variable domain (missing parts from reference TRBV7-8 and TRBJ2-6): GAGVSQSPRYKVAKRGQDVALRCDPISGHVSLFWYQQALGQGPEFLTYFQNEAQLDKSGLPSDRFFAERPEGSVSTLKIQRTQQEDSAVYLCASSLGGGLGASGANVLTFGAGSRLTVL.

The V call is TRBV5-4, the J call TRBJ2-3, with 16 bases fitting TRBD2. With 4 bases clipped from V and 7 bases from J, the junction kept 6 bases outside the gene matches. The CDR3 totals 16 residues. The germline V gene encodes CDR1 SGHNT and CDR2 YYREEE (reference sequence). The CDR3 nucleotides read TGTGCCAGCAGCCGGGGACTAGCGGGAGGGCTGCATACGCAGTATTTT. Its protein is CASSRGLAGGLHTQYF.

The chain is built from TRBV5-1 and TRBJ2-1; D is possibly TRBD2 (5 bases). V was pared by 2 bases and J by 6 bases, with 9 bases between. CDR1 is SGHRS and CDR2 is YFSETQ in the germline V gene. CDR3 length: 13 amino acids. This chain's CDR3 is CASSLLVPNEQFF. The DNA of the CDR3 is TGCGCCAGCAGCTTACTAGTTCCCAATGAGCAGTTCTTC.

The J gene is TRBJ2-4, the V gene TRBV4-2; the D is unclear. The CDR3 spans 13 residues. Per the germline V gene, CDR1 is LGHNA and CDR2 is YNFKEQ. Between the trimmed V and J ends, which lost 0 bases and 6 bases, there was a span of 6 bases. Written as DNA, the CDR3 is TGTGCCAGCAGCCAAGACCCTGGAAACATTCAGTACTTC. It codes for CASSQDPGNIQYF.

The chain uses TRBV6-1 and TRBJ2-2; no reliable D call. This CDR3 is 11 amino acids long. V was pared by 5 bases and J by 9 bases, with 7 bases between. CDR1 is MNHNS and CDR2 is SASEGT in the germline V gene. This CDR3 is CASSLPWELFF. In nucleotides, the CDR3 is TGTGCCAGCAGTCTCCCCTGGGAGCTGTTTTTT.

This clone has at least ten counts. The sample holds other DNA sequences that translate to the same CDR3. The genes are TRBV28 and TRBJ2-3; a weak D match, TRBD2 (6 bases). V was clipped by 6 bases and J by 4 bases, with 20 bases between them. Germline lookup yields CDR1 MDHEN and CDR2 SYDVKM. The CDR3 has 16 residues. The CDR3 sequence is CASRPPGAAGADTQYF. CDR3 in DNA: TGTGCCAGCAGACCTCCGGGAGCGGCCGGGGCAGATACGCAGTATTTT.

The chain carries TRBV28 and TRBJ1-2; D call uncertain. Germline V CDR1 and CDR2: MDHEN, SYDVKM. The CDR3 has 13 amino acids. Trimming took 7 bases from V and 7 from J, leaving 16 bases between them. CDR3 residues: CASNPDSRVGYTF. DNA of the CDR3: TGTGCCAGCAACCCAGACTCTCGGGTTGGCTACACCTTC.

This clone was observed a single time. The chain is built from TRBV28 and TRBJ1-5; tentatively, D is TRBD1 (5 bases). The V gene's germline CDR1 is MDHEN and CDR2 SYDVKM. Trimming took off 5 bases at V and 3 bases at J, with 17 bases between the two ends. CDR3 size: 16 residues. The CDR3 nucleotides read TGTGCCAGCAGTCGCCTCTCAGGGTTTACCAATCAGCCCCAGCATTTT. Protein sequence: CASSRLSGFTNQPQHF.

The chain couples TRBV4-2 to TRBJ2-1, with 12 positions matching TRBD1. With 4 bases clipped from V and 8 bases from J, the junction kept 6 bases outside the gene matches. Germline CDR1 and CDR2: LGHNA and YNFKEQ. The CDR3 runs 15 residues. CDR3 nucleotides: TGTGCCAGCAGCCCCCGGGACAGGGGGCTCGATGAGCAGTTCTTC. Amino acid sequence: CASSPRDRGLDEQFF.

The gene calls are TRBV30 and TRBJ2-3; TRBD2 aligns across 7 bases. The germline V gene encodes CDR1 GTSNPN and CDR2 SVGIG (reference sequence). The CDR3 sequence is 11 residues long. The ends lost 5 bases at V and 13 bases at J; junction bases unmatched: 9. CDR3 DNA sequence: TGTGCCTGGCATAACGGCGGGAGAGAGTATTTT. Protein product: CAWHNGGREYF. Full variable domain (rest looked up from reference TRBV30 and TRBJ2-3): SQTIHQWPATLVQPVGSPLSLECTVEGTSNPNLYWYRQAAGRGLQLLFYSVGIGQISSEVPQNLSASRPQDRQFILSSKKLLLSDSGFYLCAWHNGGREYFGPGTRLTVL.

To note about this clone: The sample holds other DNA sequences that translate to the same CDR3. CDR3: CAISVKGGNTIYF. CDR3 coding DNA: TGTGCCATCAGTGTTAAAGGTGGAAACACCATATATTTT. The chain employs TRBV10-3 and TRBJ1-3; D not resolved. This CDR3 has 13 amino acids. V was trimmed by 4 bases and J by 3 bases, leaving 7 bases between them. CDR1 ENHRY and CDR2 SYGVKD come from the germline V gene.

The gene calls are TRBV2 and TRBJ2-3; TRBD1 agrees at 7 bases. The V and J ends lost 4 bases and 2 bases, in that order; junction bases with no gene match: 9. Germline CDR1 is SNHLY and CDR2 is FYNNEI. The CDR3 spans 16 residues. CDR3 loop: CASSGAGTVHTDTQYF. DNA of the CDR3: TGTGCCAGCAGTGGAGCCGGGACAGTCCACACAGATACGCAGTATTTT.

The V gene is TRBV4-3, the J gene TRBJ1-5; tentatively, D is TRBD1 (5 bases). The germline gives CDR1 LGHNA, CDR2 YSLEER. V shed 3 bases and J shed 4 bases, with 13 bases lying between them. The CDR3 is 15 residues long. The CDR3 is CASSQGVGHNQPQHF. The CDR3, as DNA: TGCGCCAGCAGCCAGGGGGTGGGGCATAATCAGCCCCAGCATTTT.

As DNA, the CDR3 is TGCAGCGCGAGCGGGAGAAGCACAGATACGCAGTATTTT. Translation: CSASGRSTDTQYF. The chain is built from TRBV29-1 and TRBJ2-3; 8 nucleotides align to TRBD2. The CDR3 length is 13 residues. Per the germline V gene, CDR1 is SQVTM and CDR2 is ANQGSEA. With V trimmed by 7 bases and J by 0 bases, 3 bases remained unmatched.

To note about this clone: Different DNA sequences within this sample yield the same CDR3. V gene TRBV7-2 combines with J gene TRBJ1-5, with 8 bases lining up with TRBD1. The V gene's germline CDR1 is SGHTA and CDR2 FQGNSA. V was clipped by 2 bases and J by 4 bases; unmatched bases: 4. This CDR3 spans 15 amino acids. CDR3 coding DNA: TGTGCCAGCAGCTTACCTACAGGGGGTAATCAGCCCCAGCATTTT. This translates into CASSLPTGGNQPQHF.